This T cell receptor (beta chain) was documented in a study of control samples from healthy donors and cancer patients. Sequencing used immunoSEQ multiplex PCR; TCRdb keeps in-frame clones, though not all of them. The sample contains nearly 200,000 clones, 91% of which appear only once. The CDR3 extends over 13 amino acids. The ends were cut back, 8 bases at V and 3 bases at J, with 13 bases in the middle. The germline gives CDR1 MGHDK, CDR2 SYGVNS. The chain couples TRBV25-1 to TRBJ1-1; D gene unclear. Material: blood. The clonotype comes from a man younger than 45 in good health. In DNA, the CDR3 is TGTGCCAGCCTTGAGTCGGGTTACACTGAAGCTTTCTTT. This codes for CASLESGYTEAFF.